The T cell receptor beta chain under discussion was sequenced for a study of read filtering for tumor transcriptome and immune sequencing. Regarding this clonotype: Antigen specificity is unknown. Its ends do not fully match the called genes, so a read error is possible.

Bone marrow was sampled from every patient at the time of active disease. The germline gives CDR1 SQVTM, CDR2 ANQGSEA. The CDR3 extends over 13 amino acids. Study observations and caveats: This fraction held mixed bone marrow immune cells after CD138-negative sorting.

This library used 300 to 500 ng RNA and molecular barcoded adaptors spanning alpha/delta and beta/gamma chains. TCRdb reprocessed the reads with MiXCR, giving one entry per CDR3 protein. The table shows around 29,000 distinct CDR3 sequences, with over 13% occurring only once. The chain recombines TRBV29-1 with TRBJ1-4; 7 nucleotides agree with TRBD1. Sequenced sample: a population of CD138-negative cells sorted from bone marrow. This clonotype was obtained from a donor aged 40 or older with multiple myeloma. The CDR3 sequence is CRVEGAADEKLFF. CDR3 nucleotides: TGCAGAGTTGAGGGGGCGGCTGATGAAAAACTGTTTTTC.